A selection of T cell receptor beta chains follows, all from one sample in a study of blood T cell repertoires in COVID-19. The table came from immunoSEQ multiplex PCR; TCRdb's copy has only in-frame clones and leaves some out. The table shows approximately 35,000 clones, with roughly 85% occurring only once. The sample comprised peripheral blood. Source of these receptors: a man between 60 and 70 years old with active COVID-19. The CDR3 runs from the conserved cysteine through the conserved F or W. Fields, in order: clone size, J gene, V gene, D gene, CDR3 protein, CDR3 DNA. A D gene is named only where the DNA matches it firmly. Not all rows give a size; the values are once, few, many and, for expanded clones, a class.

clone_size: .
j_call: TRBJ1-4
v_call: TRBV6-5
d_call: .
cdr3_aa: CASSYSVQGMGEKLFF
cdr3_nt: TGTGCCAGCAGTTACTCGGTTCAGGGGATGGGTGAAAAACTGTTTTTT

clone_size: .
j_call: TRBJ2-1
v_call: TRBV25-1
d_call: TRBD2
cdr3_aa: CASSESRLAGDNEQFF
cdr3_nt: TGTGCCAGCAGTGAATCCCGGTTAGCGGGGGACAATGAGCAGTTCTTC

clone_size: .
j_call: TRBJ1-5
v_call: TRBV28
d_call: .
cdr3_aa: CASSLWLEGNQPQHF
cdr3_nt: TGTGCCAGCAGTTTATGGTTAGAGGGCAATCAGCCCCAGCATTTT

clone_size: .
j_call: TRBJ1-5
v_call: TRBV6-1
d_call: .
cdr3_aa: CASRGRDSYQPQHF
cdr3_nt: TGTGCCAGCAGGGGGAGGGACTCTTATCAGCCCCAGCATTTT

clone_size: .
j_call: TRBJ2-7
v_call: TRBV6-5
d_call: .
cdr3_aa: CASSYRSEGAYEQYF
cdr3_nt: TGTGCCAGCAGTTACCGTAGCGAGGGGGCCTACGAGCAGTACTTC

clone_size: .
j_call: TRBJ2-4
v_call: TRBV6-1
d_call: TRBD1
cdr3_aa: CASSGIQGAGKNIQYF
cdr3_nt: TGTGCCAGCAGTGGGATACAGGGGGCTGGCAAAAACATTCAGTACTTC

clone_size: once
j_call: TRBJ1-5
v_call: TRBV3-1/TRBV3-2
d_call: .
cdr3_aa: CASSPGSRGPQHF
cdr3_nt: TGTGCCAGCAGCCCAGGAAGCCGGGGGCCCCAGCATTTT

clone_size: .
j_call: TRBJ2-1
v_call: TRBV7-3
d_call: TRBD2
cdr3_aa: CASSLRTSGNNEQFF
cdr3_nt: TGTGCCAGCAGCTTAAGGACTAGCGGAAACAATGAGCAGTTCTTC

clone_size: .
j_call: TRBJ2-7
v_call: TRBV3-1/TRBV3-2
d_call: TRBD2
cdr3_aa: CASSQLSGRGLGEQYF
cdr3_nt: TGTGCCAGCAGCCAACTTAGCGGGAGGGGATTAGGCGAGCAGTACTTC

clone_size: .
j_call: TRBJ2-3
v_call: TRBV9
d_call: TRBD2
cdr3_aa: CASSVVGAGGTDTQYF
cdr3_nt: TGTGCCAGCAGCGTAGTAGGAGCGGGAGGCACAGATACGCAGTATTTT

clone_size: few
j_call: TRBJ1-1
v_call: TRBV4-1
d_call: .
cdr3_aa: CASSQEFRTDDGMNTEAFF
cdr3_nt: TGCGCCAGCAGCCAAGAATTCCGGACAGATGATGGCATGAACACTGAAGCTTTCTTT

clone_size: .
j_call: TRBJ1-6
v_call: TRBV5-6
d_call: .
cdr3_aa: CASSYQGGRSPLHF
cdr3_nt: TGTGCCAGCAGTTACCAGGGAGGGAGGTCACCCCTCCACTTT

clone_size: .
j_call: TRBJ2-1
v_call: TRBV5-1
d_call: TRBD2
cdr3_aa: CASSLVLAGLNLEQFF
cdr3_nt: TGCGCCAGCAGCTTGGTGTTAGCGGGGCTAAATCTTGAGCAGTTCTTC

clone_size: medium-sized
j_call: TRBJ2-2
v_call: TRBV7-9
d_call: .
cdr3_aa: CASSPQGTGELFF
cdr3_nt: TGTGCCAGCAGCCCCCAGGGGACCGGGGAGCTGTTTTTT

clone_size: few
j_call: TRBJ1-5
v_call: TRBV2
d_call: .
cdr3_aa: CASSAEGTPRQHF
cdr3_nt: TGTGCCAGCAGTGCGGAAGGGACTCCCCGCCAGCATTTT

clone_size: .
j_call: TRBJ2-3
v_call: TRBV14
d_call: .
cdr3_aa: CASSLGLASAGDTQYF
cdr3_nt: TGTGCCAGCAGCCTAGGGTTGGCTAGCGCGGGAGATACGCAGTATTTT

clone_size: .
j_call: TRBJ1-3
v_call: TRBV7-9
d_call: .
cdr3_aa: CASSPPRQHPSGNTIYF
cdr3_nt: TGTGCCAGCAGCCCCCCGAGACAGCACCCCTCTGGAAACACCATATATTTT

clone_size: .
j_call: TRBJ1-5
v_call: TRBV28
d_call: .
cdr3_aa: CASRPAQGSNQPQHF
cdr3_nt: TGTGCCAGCAGGCCAGCACAGGGAAGCAATCAGCCCCAGCATTTT

clone_size: .
j_call: TRBJ1-4
v_call: TRBV7-3
d_call: TRBD1
cdr3_aa: CASSPNPLGQGVGAANEKLFF
cdr3_nt: TGTGCCAGCAGCCCCAACCCTTTGGGACAGGGTGTCGGAGCGGCTAATGAAAAACTGTTTTTT

clone_size: .
j_call: TRBJ2-7
v_call: TRBV11-2
d_call: .
cdr3_aa: CASSSPPRATYEQYF
cdr3_nt: TGTGCCAGCAGCTCGCCCCCCAGGGCAACCTACGAGCAGTACTTC

clone_size: .
j_call: TRBJ2-4
v_call: TRBV5-1
d_call: TRBD1
cdr3_aa: CASSLNTGTGENIQYF
cdr3_nt: TGCGCCAGCAGCTTAAACACCGGGACAGGGGAAAACATTCAGTACTTC

clone_size: .
j_call: TRBJ2-2
v_call: TRBV6-5
d_call: .
cdr3_aa: CASIFGDTNTGELFF
cdr3_nt: TGTGCCAGCATTTTCGGGGATACGAACACCGGGGAGCTGTTTTTT

clone_size: .
j_call: TRBJ2-1
v_call: TRBV27
d_call: TRBD2
cdr3_aa: CASSVGLAGKQFF
cdr3_nt: TGTGCCAGCAGTGTGGGACTAGCGGGAAAGCAGTTCTTC

clone_size: once
j_call: TRBJ2-1
v_call: TRBV5-4
d_call: .
cdr3_aa: CASSPAGVYNEQFF
cdr3_nt: TGTGCCAGCAGCCCTGCCGGGGTTTACAATGAGCAGTTCTTC

clone_size: .
j_call: TRBJ2-3
v_call: TRBV5-4
d_call: .
cdr3_aa: CASSSGAPLDTQYF
cdr3_nt: TGTGCCAGCAGCTCAGGGGCCCCATTAGATACGCAGTATTTT

clone_size: .
j_call: TRBJ2-2
v_call: TRBV7-9
d_call: .
cdr3_aa: CASSPRQRPTGELFF
cdr3_nt: TGTGCCAGCAGCCCCCGACAGAGACCCACCGGGGAGCTGTTTTTT

clone_size: .
j_call: TRBJ2-5
v_call: TRBV3-1/TRBV3-2
d_call: TRBD2
cdr3_aa: CASSPISGNNQETQYF
cdr3_nt: TGTGCCAGCAGTCCTATTAGCGGGAACAACCAAGAGACCCAGTACTTC

clone_size: .
j_call: TRBJ1-4
v_call: TRBV7-2
d_call: .
cdr3_aa: CASSSPQYEKLFF
cdr3_nt: TGTGCCAGCAGCTCCCCGCAGTATGAAAAACTGTTTTTT

clone_size: .
j_call: TRBJ1-6
v_call: TRBV9
d_call: .
cdr3_aa: CASEQGYGNSPLHF
cdr3_nt: TGTGCCAGCGAACAGGGATATGGTAATTCACCCCTCCACTTT

clone_size: .
j_call: TRBJ2-1
v_call: TRBV3-1/TRBV3-2
d_call: .
cdr3_aa: CASSQAGSNWVNEQFF
cdr3_nt: TGTGCCAGCAGCCAAGCGGGATCTAACTGGGTCAATGAGCAGTTCTTC

clone_size: few
j_call: TRBJ1-2
v_call: TRBV9
d_call: TRBD1
cdr3_aa: CASSVVGQGGGYTF
cdr3_nt: TGTGCCAGCAGCGTAGTGGGCCAGGGGGGTGGCTACACCTTC

clone_size: .
j_call: TRBJ1-5
v_call: TRBV3-1/TRBV3-2
d_call: .
cdr3_aa: CASSLTGTTNQPQHF
cdr3_nt: TGTGCCAGCAGCCTTACCGGGACTACGAATCAGCCCCAGCATTTT

clone_size: .
j_call: TRBJ2-1
v_call: TRBV9
d_call: .
cdr3_aa: CASSADVSGRADRKEQFF
cdr3_nt: TGTGCCAGCAGCGCAGACGTGTCGGGCAGGGCCGACAGGAAGGAGCAGTTCTTC